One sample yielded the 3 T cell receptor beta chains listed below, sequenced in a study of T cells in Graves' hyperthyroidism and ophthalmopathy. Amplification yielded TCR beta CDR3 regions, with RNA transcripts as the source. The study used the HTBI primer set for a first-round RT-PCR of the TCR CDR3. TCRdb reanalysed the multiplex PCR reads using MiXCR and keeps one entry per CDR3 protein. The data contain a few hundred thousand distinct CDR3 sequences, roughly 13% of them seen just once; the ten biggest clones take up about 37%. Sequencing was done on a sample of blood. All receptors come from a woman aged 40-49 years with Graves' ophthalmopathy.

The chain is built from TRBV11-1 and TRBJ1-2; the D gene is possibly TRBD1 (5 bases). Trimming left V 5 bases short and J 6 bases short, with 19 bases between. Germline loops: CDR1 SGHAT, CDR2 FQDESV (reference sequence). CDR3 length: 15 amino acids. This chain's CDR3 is CASSTPGRRSDGYTF. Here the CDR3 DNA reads TGTGCCAGCAGCACCCCGGGACGCCGAAGCGATGGCTACACCTTC.

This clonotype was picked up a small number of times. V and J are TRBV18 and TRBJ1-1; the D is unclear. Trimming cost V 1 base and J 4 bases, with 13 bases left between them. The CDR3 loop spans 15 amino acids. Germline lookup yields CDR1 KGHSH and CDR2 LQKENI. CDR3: CASSPRLGSGTEAFF. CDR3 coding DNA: TGTGCCAGCTCACCACGGCTGGGCAGTGGCACTGAAGCTTTCTTT.

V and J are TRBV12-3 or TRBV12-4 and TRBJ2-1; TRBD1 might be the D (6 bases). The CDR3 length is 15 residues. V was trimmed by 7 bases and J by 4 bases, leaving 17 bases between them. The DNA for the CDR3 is TGTGCCAGCACCCCTGAAAGTCAGGGGTACAATGAGCAGTTCTTC. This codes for CASTPESQGYNEQFF.